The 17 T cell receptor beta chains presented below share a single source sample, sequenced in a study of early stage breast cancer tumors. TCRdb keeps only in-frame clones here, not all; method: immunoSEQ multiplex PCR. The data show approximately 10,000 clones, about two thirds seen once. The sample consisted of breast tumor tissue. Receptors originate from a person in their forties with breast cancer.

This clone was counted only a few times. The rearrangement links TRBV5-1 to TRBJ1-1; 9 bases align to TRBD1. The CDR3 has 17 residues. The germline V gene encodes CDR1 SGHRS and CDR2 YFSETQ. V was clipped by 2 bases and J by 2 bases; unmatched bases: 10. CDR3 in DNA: TGCGCCAGCAGCTTTTACCGGGACAGGGCCTATAACACTGAAGCTTTCTTT. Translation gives CASSFYRDRAYNTEAFF. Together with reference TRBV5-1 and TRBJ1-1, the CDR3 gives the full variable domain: KAGVTQTPRYLIKTRGQQVTLSCSPISGHRSVSWYQQTPGQGLQFLFEYFSETQRNKGNFPGRFSGRQFSNSRSEMNVSTLELGDSALYLCASSFYRDRAYNTEAFFGQGTRLTVV.

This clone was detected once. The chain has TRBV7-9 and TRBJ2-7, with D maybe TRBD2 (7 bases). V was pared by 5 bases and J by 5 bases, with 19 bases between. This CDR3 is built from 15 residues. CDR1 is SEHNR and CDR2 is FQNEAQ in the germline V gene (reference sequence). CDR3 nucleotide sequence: TGTGCCAGCAGCCTCTACGGACTAGGGGGAGACGAGCAGTACTTC. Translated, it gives CASSLYGLGGDEQYF.

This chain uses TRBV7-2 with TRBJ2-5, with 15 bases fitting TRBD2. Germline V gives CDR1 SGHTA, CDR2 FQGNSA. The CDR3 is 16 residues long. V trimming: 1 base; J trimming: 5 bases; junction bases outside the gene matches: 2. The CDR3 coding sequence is TGTGCCAGCAGCTTAGGGACTAGCGGGAGGGCCGAGACCCAGTACTTC. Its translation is CASSLGTSGRAETQYF.

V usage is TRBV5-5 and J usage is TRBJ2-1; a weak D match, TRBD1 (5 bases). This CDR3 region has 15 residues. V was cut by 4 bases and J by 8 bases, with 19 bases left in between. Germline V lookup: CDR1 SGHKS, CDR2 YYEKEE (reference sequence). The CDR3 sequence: CASSIRVNGHDEQFF. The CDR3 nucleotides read TGTGCCAGCAGCATCAGGGTCAATGGGCACGATGAGCAGTTCTTC.

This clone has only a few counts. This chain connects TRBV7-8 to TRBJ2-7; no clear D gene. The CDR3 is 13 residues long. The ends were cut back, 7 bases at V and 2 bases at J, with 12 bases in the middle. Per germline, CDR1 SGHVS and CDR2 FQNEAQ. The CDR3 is CASTPSRAYEQYF. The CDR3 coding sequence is TGTGCCAGCACCCCAAGTCGCGCCTACGAGCAGTACTTC.

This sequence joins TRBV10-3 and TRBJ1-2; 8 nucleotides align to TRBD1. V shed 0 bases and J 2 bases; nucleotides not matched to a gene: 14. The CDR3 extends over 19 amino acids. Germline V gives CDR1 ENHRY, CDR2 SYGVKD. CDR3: CAISESRAGGQGSNYGYTF. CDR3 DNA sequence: TGTGCCATCAGTGAGTCTCGGGCGGGAGGACAGGGATCCAACTATGGCTACACCTTC.

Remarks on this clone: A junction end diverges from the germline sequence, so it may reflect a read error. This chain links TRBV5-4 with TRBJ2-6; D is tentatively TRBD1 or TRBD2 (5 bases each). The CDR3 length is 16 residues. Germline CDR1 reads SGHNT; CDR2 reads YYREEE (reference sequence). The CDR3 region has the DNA TGTGCCAGCACCTTGCTACGAGGGGCTGGGGCCAACGTCCTGACTTTC. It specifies CASTLLRGAGANVLTF.

CDR3 sequence: CASSRTGRDQPQHF. The CDR3 coding sequence is TGTGCCAGCAGCCGGACAGGGCGGGATCAGCCCCAGCATTTT. This chain joins TRBV6-1 and TRBJ1-5; TRBD1 matches 8 bases. CDR1 and CDR2 (germline): MNHNS, SASEGT. J was trimmed by 5 bases and V by 6 bases; bases with no gene match: 6. The CDR3 totals 14 residues.

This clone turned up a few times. The CDR3 sequence is CASGNVKQYF. CDR3 in DNA: TGTGCCAGCGGAAACGTGAAGCAGTACTTC. The chain employs TRBV28 and TRBJ2-7; no clear D gene. The ends were cut back, 8 bases at V and 8 bases at J, with 10 bases in the middle. Germline lookup yields CDR1 MDHEN and CDR2 SYDVKM. This CDR3 is 10 amino acids long.

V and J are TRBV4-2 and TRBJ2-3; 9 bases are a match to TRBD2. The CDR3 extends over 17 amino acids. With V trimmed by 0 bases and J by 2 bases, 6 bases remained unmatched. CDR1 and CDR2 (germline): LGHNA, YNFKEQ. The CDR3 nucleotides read TGTGCCAGCAGCCAAGAAGTAGCGGGAGTCCTCACAGATACGCAGTATTTT. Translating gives CASSQEVAGVLTDTQYF.

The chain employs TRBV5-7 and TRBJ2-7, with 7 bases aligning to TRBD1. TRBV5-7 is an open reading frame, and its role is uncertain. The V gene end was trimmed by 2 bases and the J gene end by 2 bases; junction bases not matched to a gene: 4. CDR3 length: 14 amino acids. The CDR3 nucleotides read TGTGCCAGCAGCTTTAGGACAGGAACCTACGAGCAGTACTTC. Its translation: CASSFRTGTYEQYF.

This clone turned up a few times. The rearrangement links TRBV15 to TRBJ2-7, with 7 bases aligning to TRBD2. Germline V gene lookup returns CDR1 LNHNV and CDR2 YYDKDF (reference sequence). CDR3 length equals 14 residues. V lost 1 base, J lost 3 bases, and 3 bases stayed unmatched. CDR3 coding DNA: TGTGCCACCAGCAGAGGAACTAGCGACTACGAGCAGTACTTC. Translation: CATSRGTSDYEQYF. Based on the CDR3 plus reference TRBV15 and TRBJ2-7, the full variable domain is DAMVIQNPRYQVTQFGKPVTLSCSQTLNHNVMYWYQQKSSQAPKLLFHYYDKDFNNEADTPDNFQSRRPNTSFCFLDIRSPGLGDTAMYLCATSRGTSDYEQYFGPGTRLTVT.

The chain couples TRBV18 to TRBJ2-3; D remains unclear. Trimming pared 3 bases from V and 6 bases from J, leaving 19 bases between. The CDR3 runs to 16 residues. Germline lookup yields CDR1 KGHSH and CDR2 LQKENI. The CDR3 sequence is CASSPVTPGATDTQYF. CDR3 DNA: TGTGCCAGCTCACCGGTCACTCCAGGCGCAACGGATACGCAGTATTTT.

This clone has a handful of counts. DNA for the CDR3: TGTGCCAGCAGTTTCTCCTCTTCGCGGGAGTTCAATGAGCAGTTCTTC. This gives the protein CASSFSSSREFNEQFF. This chain uses TRBV27 with TRBJ2-1; 7 nucleotides line up with TRBD2. CDR3 size: 16 residues. The V gene's germline CDR1 is MNHEY and CDR2 SMNVEV (reference sequence). J lost 6 bases, V lost 3 bases, and 11 bases had no gene match.

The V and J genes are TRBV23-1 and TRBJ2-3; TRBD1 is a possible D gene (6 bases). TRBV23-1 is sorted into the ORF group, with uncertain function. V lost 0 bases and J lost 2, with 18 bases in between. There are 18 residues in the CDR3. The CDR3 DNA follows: TGCGCCAGCAGTCAATCGGAAGTCCCGGGACAAGACACAGATACGCAGTATTTT. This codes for CASSQSEVPGQDTDTQYF.

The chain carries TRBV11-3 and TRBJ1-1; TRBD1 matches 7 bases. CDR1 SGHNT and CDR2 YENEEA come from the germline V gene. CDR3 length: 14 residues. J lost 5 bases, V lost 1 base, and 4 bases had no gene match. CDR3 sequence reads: CASSLARGGTEAFF. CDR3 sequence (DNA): TGTGCCAGCAGCTTAGCCAGGGGGGGGACTGAAGCTTTCTTT.

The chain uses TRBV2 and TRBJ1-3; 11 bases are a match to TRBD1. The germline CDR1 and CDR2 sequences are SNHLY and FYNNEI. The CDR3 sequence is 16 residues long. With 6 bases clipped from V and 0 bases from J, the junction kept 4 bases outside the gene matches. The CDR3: CASRWTGGLSGNTIYF. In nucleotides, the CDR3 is TGTGCCAGCAGATGGACAGGGGGCCTCTCTGGAAACACCATATATTTT.